One sample yielded the 27 T cell receptor beta chains listed below, sequenced in a study of CD8+ T cells in alopecia areata. cDNA serving as the sequencing template came from extracted, reverse transcribed RNA. Profiled with immunoSEQ multiplex PCR; TCRdb holds only in-frame clones, not every one. The profile covers 50,000 to 80,000 clones, with 44% appearing a single time and roughly 51% taken by the ten largest. Sequencing input: NKG2D-low CD8+ T cells sorted from blood. The source of these receptors is a human donor with alopecia areata.

V is TRBV29-1 and J is TRBJ1-1; TRBD1 might be the D (6 bases). CDR3 size: 12 residues. The germline V gene has CDR1 SQVTM and CDR2 ANQGSEA. V lost 5 bases, J lost 4 bases, and 11 bases lay in between. The CDR3 DNA reads as TGCAGCGTTAAAACAGGGAGCACTGAAGCTTTCTTT. Translated: CSVKTGSTEAFF.

The V and J genes are TRBV5-1 and TRBJ1-1; D unresolved. Germline-derived CDR1 and CDR2 are SGHRS and YFSETQ. Trimming pared 0 bases from V and 4 bases from J, leaving 7 bases between. The length of the CDR3 is 13 residues. Here the CDR3 reads CASSLVQPTEAFF. CDR3 nucleotides: TGCGCCAGCAGCTTGGTTCAACCCACTGAAGCTTTCTTT.

The V gene is TRBV28, the J gene TRBJ1-1, with D maybe TRBD1 (5 bases). Trimming removed 5 bases at V and 1 base at J, with 17 bases between. The CDR3 consists of 16 residues. Germline lookup yields CDR1 MDHEN and CDR2 SYDVKM. The CDR3 DNA reads as TGTGCCAGCAGTACCGACGCGCGGGGCCCGAACACTGAAGCTTTCTTT. Amino acid sequence: CASSTDARGPNTEAFF.

The chain couples TRBV7-9 to TRBJ2-1, with 7 bases identical to TRBD2. This CDR3 contains 16 residues. V trimming: 5 bases; J trimming: 0 bases; junction bases outside the gene matches: 7. Germline V CDR1 and CDR2: SEHNR, FQNEAQ (reference sequence). The CDR3 region has the DNA TGTGCCAGCAGCCCAGAGCGGGAAACCTCCTACAATGAGCAGTTCTTC. This sequence encodes CASSPERETSYNEQFF.

This clone turned up a few times. The chain is built from TRBV7-8 and TRBJ1-1; D remains unclear. V was pared by 4 bases and J by 1 base, with 13 bases between. The CDR3 runs to 15 residues. CDR1 is SGHVS, CDR2 FQNEAQ, per germline. The CDR3: CASSSTPQPNTEAFF. The CDR3 bases are TGTGCCAGCAGCTCTACCCCACAGCCGAACACTGAAGCTTTCTTT.

V gene TRBV27 combines with J gene TRBJ2-1; the D is unclear. The CDR3 spans 14 residues. CDR1 and CDR2 from the germline V gene are MNHEY and SMNVEV (reference sequence). V lost 3 bases and J lost 0, with 6 bases in between. The CDR3 is CASSFWASYNEQFF. The DNA for the CDR3 is TGTGCCAGCAGTTTCTGGGCCTCCTACAATGAGCAGTTCTTC.

This clone was counted a few times. The chain has TRBV29-1 and TRBJ1-2; D might be TRBD1 (5 bases). The CDR3 sequence is 16 residues long. CDR1 SQVTM and CDR2 ANQGSEA come from the germline V gene. The V and J ends lost 4 bases and 0 bases respectively, with 18 bases between them. CDR3 protein: CSVVMGGNGANYGYTF. The DNA for the CDR3 is TGCAGCGTTGTAATGGGGGGGAATGGAGCTAACTATGGCTACACCTTC.

This clone has a handful of counts. This chain joins TRBV5-1 and TRBJ2-1; 7 positions match TRBD1. Losses at the gene ends were 7 bases for V and 5 bases for J; bases not matched to a gene: 6. The CDR3 consists of 13 residues. Germline values: CDR1 SGHRS, CDR2 YFSETQ. This CDR3 is CASFGTGDNEQFF. In nucleotides, the CDR3 is TGCGCCAGCTTCGGAACAGGGGACAATGAGCAGTTCTTC.

This clone turned up a few times. The gene calls are TRBV29-1 and TRBJ2-3, with D unresolved. The CDR3 sequence is 10 residues long. Trimming removed 5 bases from V and 6 bases from J, with 6 bases in between. The germline V gene encodes CDR1 SQVTM and CDR2 ANQGSEA. In nucleotides, the CDR3 is TGCAGCGTTATGCGTGATACGCAGTATTTT. Amino acids: CSVMRDTQYF.

This clone was counted between two and nine times. J is TRBJ2-7 and V is TRBV29-1, with D perhaps TRBD1 or TRBD2 (5 bases each). This CDR3 has 13 residues. Germline V lookup: CDR1 SQVTM, CDR2 ANQGSEA. Between the trimmed V and J ends, which lost 5 bases and 0 bases, there was a span of 11 bases. The CDR3, as DNA: TGCAGCGTTCGGGGCCATAGCTCCTACGAGCAGTACTTC. Protein sequence: CSVRGHSSYEQYF.

The chain links TRBV9 to TRBJ2-1; a weak D match, TRBD1 (6 bases). Trimming left V 7 bases short and J 8 bases short, with 13 bases between. Germline V CDR1 and CDR2: SGDLS, YYNGEE. The CDR3 has 12 residues. The CDR3 here is CASGLGADEQFF. CDR3 DNA: TGTGCCAGCGGTCTGGGGGCAGATGAGCAGTTCTTC.

Only a few counts were recorded for this clone. V usage is TRBV28 and J usage is TRBJ2-1; 7 bases are shared with TRBD1. The CDR3 length is 11 residues. From germline, CDR1 is MDHEN and CDR2 SYDVKM. V trimming: 5 bases; J trimming: 12 bases; junction bases outside the gene matches: 4. CDR3 DNA sequence: TGTGCCAGCAGTATGGGGACAGTGCAGTTCTTC. As protein: CASSMGTVQFF.

This clone has more than one count but fewer than ten. The chain combines TRBV10-2 with TRBJ2-7; tentative D call: TRBD1 (6 bases). Trimming cost V 6 bases and J 0 bases, with 9 bases left between them. In germline, CDR1 is WSHSY, CDR2 SAAADI. This CDR3 is 13 amino acids long. CDR3 nucleotide sequence: TGCGCCAGCAGCTCGGACAGCTCCTACGAGCAGTACTTC. This codes for CASSSDSSYEQYF.

The V call is TRBV14, the J call TRBJ2-7; 9 bases align to TRBD2. After removal of 0 bases from V and 3 bases from J, the junction contained 12 bases not matched to a gene. The CDR3 spans 18 residues. The germline gives CDR1 SGHDN, CDR2 FVKESK. The chain's CDR3 is CASSQDRRLAGRYYEQYF. In nucleotides, the CDR3 is TGTGCCAGCAGCCAAGATCGACGGCTAGCGGGGAGGTACTACGAGCAGTACTTC.

J is TRBJ2-7 and V is TRBV7-2; D possibly corresponds to TRBD2 (5 bases). In germline, CDR1 is SGHTA, CDR2 FQGNSA. The CDR3 totals 13 residues. Deletions cut 4 bases from V and 4 bases from J, with 11 bases between. In DNA form, the CDR3 reads TGTGCCAGCAGCTCCAGACTATCGTACGAGCAGTACTTC. Amino acids: CASSSRLSYEQYF.

This clone was seen a few times. The chain has TRBV10-3 and TRBJ2-7; tentative D call: TRBD2 (5 bases). Deletions cut 7 bases from V and 2 bases from J, with 12 bases between. The CDR3 sequence is 13 residues long. Germline V gene data show CDR1 as ENHRY and CDR2 as SYGVKD. CDR3 sequence (DNA): TGTGCCATCATGAGGGAGCAGCCCTACGAGCAGTACTTC. Translating it yields CAIMREQPYEQYF.

The chain couples TRBV29-1 to TRBJ2-1; 7 positions match TRBD2. Germline lookup yields CDR1 SQVTM and CDR2 ANQGSEA. The CDR3 runs 14 residues. The J segment lost 5 bases and the V segment lost 6 bases, leaving 10 bases of the junction unmatched. CDR3 nucleotides: TGCAGCGTCCTGGGGCGGGAGTCTGACAATGAGCAGTTCTTC. This sequence encodes CSVLGRESDNEQFF.

The sample holds one count of this clone. The rearrangement uses TRBV27 and TRBJ2-1; TRBD2 matches 16 bases. CDR1 is MNHEY, CDR2 SMNVEV, per germline (reference sequence). There are 17 residues in the CDR3. Germline trimming cut 3 bases from V and 8 bases from J; bases unmatched to any gene: 7. Written as DNA, the CDR3 is TGTGCCAGCAGTTTGGGGGGACTAGCGGGAGGGCGAGATGAGCAGTTCTTC. It translates to CASSLGGLAGGRDEQFF.

The chain links TRBV29-1 to TRBJ2-5; D may be TRBD1 (5 bases). This CDR3 has 12 amino acids. The germline V gene encodes CDR1 SQVTM and CDR2 ANQGSEA. Trimming stripped 4 bases from V and 1 base from J, with 7 bases between. CDR3 DNA sequence: TGCAGCGTTGCGACAGTCCAAGAGACCCAGTACTTC. Translation gives CSVATVQETQYF.

This clone was seen a handful of times. The chain is built from TRBV30 and TRBJ2-1; TRBD2 aligns across 11 bases. This CDR3 region has 13 residues. Germline V gene lookup returns CDR1 GTSNPN and CDR2 SVGIG (reference sequence). V gave up 0 bases and J gave up 12 bases; unmatched junction bases: 4. The CDR3 coding sequence is TGTGCCTGGAGTGTACTAGCGGGAGAGGGGCAGTTCTTC. It codes for CAWSVLAGEGQFF.

This clone has more than one count but fewer than ten. V usage is TRBV30 and J usage is TRBJ1-1, with D uncertain. The V end was cut by 1 base, the J end by 7 bases, with 7 bases between. Germline V gene sequence: CDR1 GTSNPN, CDR2 SVGIG (reference sequence). The length of the CDR3 is 11 residues. In nucleotides, the CDR3 is TGTGCCTGGAGTGGTGGTTATGAAGCTTTCTTT. Translating gives CAWSGGYEAFF.

The chain links TRBV7-8 to TRBJ2-7; a possible D gene is TRBD2 (5 bases). This CDR3 is 14 amino acids long. V was cut by 5 bases and J by 1 base, with 12 bases left in between. From germline, CDR1 is SGHVS and CDR2 FQNEAQ. The CDR3 here is CASSPRASSYEQYF. The CDR3 DNA reads as TGTGCCAGCAGCCCGAGGGCGTCATCCTACGAGCAGTACTTC.

This clone was seen a handful of times. The chain has TRBV23-1 and TRBJ2-5; maybe TRBD2 (6 bases). TRBV23-1 is given ORF status, its function remaining uncertain. This CDR3 has 14 residues. The V and J ends lost 2 bases and 1 base respectively, with 8 bases between them. CDR3 nucleotide sequence: TGCGCCAGCAGTCAACGGGACTCCCAAGAGACCCAGTACTTC. As protein: CASSQRDSQETQYF.

This clone occurred a few times. The CDR3 DNA sequence: TGCAGCGTTGTTCTAGGCCGACAGGGGACCAATCAGCCCCAGCATTTT. Translation: CSVVLGRQGTNQPQHF. This chain joins TRBV29-1 and TRBJ1-5, with 8 bases aligning to TRBD1. Unmatched junction bases numbered 11, after V lost 4 bases and J lost 3 bases. Germline assignment: CDR1 SQVTM and CDR2 ANQGSEA. This CDR3 is built from 16 residues.

The rearrangement links TRBV29-1 to TRBJ1-1, with no clear D. Germline V gives CDR1 SQVTM, CDR2 ANQGSEA. The CDR3 is 12 amino acids. V lost 6 bases to trimming and J lost 4 bases, with 12 bases between them. This CDR3 is CSVNGVTTEAFF. The CDR3 DNA is TGCAGCGTCAACGGGGTGACCACTGAAGCTTTCTTT.

The chain employs TRBV5-6 and TRBJ2-7; a possible D gene is TRBD1 (5 bases). CDR1 SGHDT and CDR2 YYEEEE come from the germline V gene. Trimming pared 2 bases from V and 0 bases from J, leaving 9 bases between. The CDR3 extends over 14 amino acids. The DNA for the CDR3 is TGTGCCAGCAGCTTTTCAGGGATCTCCTACGAGCAGTACTTC. Translation gives CASSFSGISYEQYF.

This clone was detected only a few times. The chain is built from TRBV7-9 and TRBJ2-1; 7 positions agree with TRBD2. Germline CDR1 is SEHNR and CDR2 is FQNEAQ (reference sequence). Trimming cost V 3 bases and J 6 bases; bases outside gene matches: 2. This CDR3 contains 13 residues. This CDR3 reads CASSFGGGNEQFF. DNA for the CDR3: TGTGCCAGCAGCTTCGGCGGGGGCAATGAGCAGTTCTTC.